One sample yielded the 6 T cell receptor beta chains listed below, sequenced in a study of PD-L1 blockade in urothelial cancer (TCRdb year 2017). The protocol used for the library was the immunoSEQ multiplex PCR assay. TCRdb limited this immuneACCESS table to in-frame rearrangements with V and J called. A share of clones is missing; checked studies link under half to unresolved V genes, and the rest is unexplained. For this sample the table gives 48,000 or so clones, of which 65% to 85% were detected only once. The biggest ten clones account for 8.8% of the sample. According to the study, the label for this sample's time point signals: peripheral blood 6 weeks after treatment start. Sequenced here: PBMCs, sampled around atezolizumab (anti-PD-L1) treatment. The receptors here all came from a man in his 70s with urothelial cancer.

The J gene is TRBJ2-3, the V gene TRBV27, with 8 bases matching TRBD2. V dropped 1 base and J dropped 2; count of bases not matched to a gene: 5. Germline lookup yields CDR1 MNHEY and CDR2 SMNVEV (reference sequence). This CDR3 is 16 amino acids long. The DNA for the CDR3 is TGTGCCAGCAGTTTATTCGGGGGGGACGACACAGATACGCAGTATTTT. This codes for CASSLFGGDDTDTQYF.

The chain joins TRBV28 to TRBJ2-7; no clear D gene. Between the trimmed V and J ends, which lost 4 bases and 2 bases, there was a span of 15 bases. CDR1 and CDR2 (germline): MDHEN, SYDVKM. The CDR3 is made up of 15 amino acids. CDR3 amino acids: CASSSPTTPPYEQYF. The CDR3 nucleotides are TGTGCCAGCAGTTCCCCGACGACACCCCCCTACGAGCAGTACTTC.

This clone appeared once. The chain carries TRBV30 and TRBJ2-5; D is possibly TRBD2 (6 bases). This CDR3 has 12 residues. Trimming removed 5 bases at V and 1 base at J, with 8 bases between. CDR1 and CDR2 from the germline V gene are GTSNPN and SVGIG (reference sequence). DNA of the CDR3: TGTGCCTGGGGGGACTTCCAAGAGACCCAGTACTTC. Residues: CAWGDFQETQYF.

This clone was detected only a few times. The chain is built from TRBV6-1 and TRBJ1-4; the D gene is possibly TRBD1 (6 bases). V shed 1 base and J shed 6 bases, with 12 bases lying between them. The CDR3 contains 15 residues. Germline lookup yields CDR1 MNHNS and CDR2 SASEGT. Written as DNA, the CDR3 is TGTGCCAGCAGTGAAGTCTGGGGACACCATGAAAAACTGTTTTTT. Translation gives CASSEVWGHHEKLFF.

In its sample, this clone was seen a few times. The chain links TRBV5-1 to TRBJ1-1; the D is unclear. The CDR3 has 15 residues. Trimming stripped 0 bases from V and 0 bases from J, with 9 bases between. CDR1 and CDR2 from the germline V gene are SGHRS and YFSETQ. Here the CDR3 DNA reads TGCGCCAGCAGCTTGGCCGTTGACATGAACACTGAAGCTTTCTTT. Protein: CASSLAVDMNTEAFF.

This chain links TRBV15 with TRBJ2-1; 8 nucleotides match TRBD2. V lost 6 bases and J lost 0; bases outside the gene matches: 1. The CDR3 extends over 14 amino acids. In germline, CDR1 is LNHNV, CDR2 YYDKDF (reference sequence). The CDR3 DNA sequence: TGTGCCACCAGTCTAGCGGGCTCCTACAATGAGCAGTTCTTC. This codes for CATSLAGSYNEQFF.